What follows describes a single TCR beta chain. Its target is not known. TCRdb's table, derived via immunoSEQ multiplex PCR, lists solely in-frame clones and lacks some. The sample holds just under 150,000 clones, about 82% seen once. V was pared by 3 bases and J by 5 bases, with 10 bases between. From germline, CDR1 is MNHNS and CDR2 SASEGT. The CDR3 has 13 residues. This entry comes from a study of T cell responses to AZD1222 COVID-19 vaccine. Points from the study as a whole: Compared with day 0, the breadth and depth of the Spike-specific TCR repertoire rose significantly after two doses of AZD1222. At study baseline, merely five or six AZD1222 recipients were seropositive.

The genes are TRBV6-1 and TRBJ2-5; D perhaps matches TRBD1 (5 bases). The receptor was isolated from an adult who received the AZD1222 COVID-19 vaccine. This material consisted of peripheral blood, taken 28 days after the second AZD1222 dose. CDR3: CASSEVGAETQYF. The CDR3 coding sequence is TGTGCCAGCAGTGAGGTAGGGGCCGAGACCCAGTACTTC.